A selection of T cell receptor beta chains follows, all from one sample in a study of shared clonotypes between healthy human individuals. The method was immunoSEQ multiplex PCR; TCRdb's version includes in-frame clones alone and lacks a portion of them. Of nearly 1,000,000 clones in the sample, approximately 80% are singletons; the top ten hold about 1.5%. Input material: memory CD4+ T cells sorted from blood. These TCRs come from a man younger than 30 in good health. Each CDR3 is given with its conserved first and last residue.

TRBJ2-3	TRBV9	CASSAETLAGDPDTQYF
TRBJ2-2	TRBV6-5	CASSWAGAGVTGELFF
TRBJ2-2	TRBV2	CASKEGGTGELFF
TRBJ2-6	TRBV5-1	CASSLEPTGDSGANVLTF
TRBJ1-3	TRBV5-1	CASSLQTGNTIYF
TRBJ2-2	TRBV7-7	CASSPDRPDTGELFF
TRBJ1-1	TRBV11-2	CASSSDRVNTEAFF
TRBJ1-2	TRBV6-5	CASSYSSGLSYGYTF
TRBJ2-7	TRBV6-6	CASRGDSSSYEQYF
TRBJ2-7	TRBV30	CAWSAQRYEQYF
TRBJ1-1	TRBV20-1	CSARDEAFF
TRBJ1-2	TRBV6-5	CASSQSSYGYTF
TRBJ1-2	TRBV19	CASNHSGANYGYTF
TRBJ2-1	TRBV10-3	CAVYGGQGAFNEQFF
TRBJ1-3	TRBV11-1	CASSAGPSSGNTIYF
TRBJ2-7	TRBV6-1	CASSVSGGGGEQYF
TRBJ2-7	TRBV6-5	CASSGISGADEQYF
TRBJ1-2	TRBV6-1	CASSSGGNYGYTF
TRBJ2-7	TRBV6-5	CASSYRDRGYEQYF
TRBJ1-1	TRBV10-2	CASSDTGRRGTEAFF
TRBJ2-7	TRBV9	CASSVGGAGGSYEQYF
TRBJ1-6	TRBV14	CASSRGLDSPLHF
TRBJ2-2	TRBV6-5	CASSYFKGNTGELFF
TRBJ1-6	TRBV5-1	CASTSENNRVSPLHF
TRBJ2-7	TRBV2	CASSVKTGPNYEQYF
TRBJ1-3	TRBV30	CARSYSSGNTIYF
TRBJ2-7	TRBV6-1	CASSGLTYVEQYF
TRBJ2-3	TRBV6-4	CASGGGPGELTDTQYF
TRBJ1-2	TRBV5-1	CASSLEDRVYGYTF
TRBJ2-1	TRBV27	CASSTPGLASSYNEQFF
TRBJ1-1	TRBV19	CASSWVNTEAFF
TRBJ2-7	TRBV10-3	CAISESGGGAREQYF
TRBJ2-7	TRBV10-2	CASNPSGGRYEQYF
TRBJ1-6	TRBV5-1	CASRGQGNSPLHF
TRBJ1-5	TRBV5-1	CASSVDGLGNQPQHF
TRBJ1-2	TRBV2	CASSEGPRDGYTF
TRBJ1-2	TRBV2	CASSEAAWRDGYTF
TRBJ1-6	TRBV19	CASGRINSPLHF
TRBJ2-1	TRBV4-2	CASSYRQDYLFF
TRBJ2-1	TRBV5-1	CASSPAGTSGASSYNEQFF
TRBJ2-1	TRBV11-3	CASSPGTGGGLENEQFF
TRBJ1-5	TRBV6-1	CASSDWGQGSNQPQHF
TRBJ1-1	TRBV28	CASSTTGEGSTEAFF
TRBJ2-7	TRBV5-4	CASTPPDYEQYF
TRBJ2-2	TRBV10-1	CASSAFQGANTGELFF
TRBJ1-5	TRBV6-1	CASSEAGSISNQPQHF
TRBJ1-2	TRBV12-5	CASGLQGRYTF
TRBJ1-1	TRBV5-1	CASSLKGNTEAFF
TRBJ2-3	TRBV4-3	CASSQVASGSTDTQYF
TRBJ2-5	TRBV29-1	CSVESPRGAETQYF
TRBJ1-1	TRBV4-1	CASTNGPRQPARKAFF
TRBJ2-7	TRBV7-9	CASSFGSTGFSYEQYF
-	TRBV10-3	CAISPSEYEQYF
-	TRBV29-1	CSVVRDSTYEQYF
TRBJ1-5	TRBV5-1	CASSLVGSLNQPQHF
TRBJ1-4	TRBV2	CASSLLQFNEKLFF
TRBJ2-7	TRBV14	CASGGLNYEQYF
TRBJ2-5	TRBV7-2	CASSTLFRVPETQYF
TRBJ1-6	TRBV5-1	CASSDGQGVGSPLHF
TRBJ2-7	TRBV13	CASSPDGGANYEQYF